Presented here are 14 T cell receptor beta chains from one specimen sequenced in a study of neurological immune-mediated disorders. One entry per CDR3 protein, called by TCRdb with MiXCR from the 5' RACE reads. The sample lists tens of thousands of distinct CDR3 sequences; about 2.5% were seen once. Sequenced: PBMCs. The receptors come from a woman aged 30 to 39 with multiple sclerosis.

This clonotype has at least ten counts. The chain recombines TRBV30 with TRBJ1-2; TRBD1 aligns across 7 bases. The CDR3 runs 14 residues. Germline assignment: CDR1 GTSNPN and CDR2 SVGIG (reference sequence). The junction had 9 bases not matched to a gene; V was cut back by 2 bases and J by 6 bases. Here the CDR3 reads CAWSLRTGRNGYTF. Here the CDR3 DNA reads TGTGCCTGGAGTTTACGGACAGGTCGCAATGGCTACACCTTC.

This clonotype was seen many times. CDR3 in DNA: TGTGCCAGCAGCCCCAGAGAGCTGAATCAGCCCCAGCATTTT. Its translation: CASSPRELNQPQHF. This chain joins TRBV7-2 and TRBJ1-5; no clear D gene. CDR3 length: 14 residues. The germline V gene has CDR1 SGHTA and CDR2 FQGNSA. Trimming cost V 5 bases and J 4 bases, with 12 bases left between them.

This clonotype was recorded at least ten times. The chain is built from TRBV20-1 and TRBJ2-1; no clear D. Germline CDR1 is DFQATT and CDR2 is SNEGSKA (reference sequence). The CDR3 has 14 residues. V lost 6 bases, J lost 3 bases, and 15 bases lay in between. The CDR3 coding sequence is TGCAGTGCGGTCGACCAGACGCTCTACAATGAGCAGTTCTTC. Amino acids: CSAVDQTLYNEQFF.

This clonotype was observed at least ten times. This chain links TRBV7-2 with TRBJ2-1, with 8 bases matching TRBD1. CDR1 is SGHTA, CDR2 FQGNSA, per germline. With 5 bases clipped from V and 3 bases from J, the junction kept 3 bases outside the gene matches. The CDR3 has 14 residues. In nucleotides, the CDR3 is TGTGCCAGCAGCACCGGGACAGGCTACAATGAGCAGTTCTTC. Its protein product is CASSTGTGYNEQFF. Combining the CDR3 with reference TRBV7-2 and TRBJ2-1 gives the whole variable domain GAGVSQSPSNKVTEKGKDVELRCDPISGHTALYWYRQSLGQGLEFLIYFQGNSAPDKSGLPSDRFSAERTGGSVSTLTIQRTQQEDSAVYLCASSTGTGYNEQFFGPGTRLTVL.

This clonotype was seen ten or more times. The rearrangement links TRBV20-1 to TRBJ1-1; TRBD1 aligns across 9 bases. Germline assignment: CDR1 DFQATT and CDR2 SNEGSKA (reference sequence). This CDR3 region has 12 residues. The trim removed 6 bases at V and 3 bases at J, leaving 2 bases unmatched. In nucleotides, the CDR3 is TGCAGTGCACGGACAGGGGACACTGAAGCTTTCTTT. Amino acids: CSARTGDTEAFF.

This clonotype was seen ten or more times. The rearrangement links TRBV5-5 to TRBJ2-7; D possibly corresponds to TRBD1 (5 bases). Looked up from germline, CDR1 is SGHKS and CDR2 is YYEKEE (reference sequence). CDR3 length: 14 residues. V was pared by 2 bases and J by 4 bases, with 13 bases between. The CDR3 loop is CASSFAVGVYEQYF. Written as DNA, the CDR3 is TGTGCCAGCAGCTTCGCGGTAGGGGTATACGAGCAGTACTTC. Full variable domain (remainder filled in from reference TRBV5-5 and TRBJ2-7): DAGVTQSPTHLIKTRGQQVTLRCSPISGHKSVSWYQQVLGQGPQFIFQYYEKEERGRGNFPDRFSARQFPNYSSELNVNALLLGDSALYLCASSFAVGVYEQYFGPGTRLTVT.

The table lists this clonotype with many counts. Compared with germline, one end of the junction differs, possibly owing to a read error. This chain uses TRBV2 with TRBJ2-7; D unclear. The CDR3 has 9 residues. The V gene's germline CDR1 is SNHLY and CDR2 FYNNEI. CDR3 residues: CASTIMTNF. The CDR3 DNA sequence: TGTGCCAGCACCATAATGACAAACTTC. The variable domain in full, completed from reference TRBV2 and TRBJ2-7, reads EPEVTQTPSHQVTQMGQEVILRCVPISNHLYFYWYRQILGQKVEFLVSFYNNEISEKSEIFDDQFSVERPDGSNFTLKIRSTKLEDSAMYFCASTIMTNFGPGTRLTVT.

As regards this clonotype: The junction differs from germline at one of its ends, possibly a read error. The genes are TRBV20-1 and TRBJ2-2, with TRBD2 identical over 11 bases. Germline values: CDR1 DFQATT, CDR2 SNEGSKA (reference sequence). There are 16 residues in the CDR3. CDR3 loop: CSSRDSGRAVSGELFF. The CDR3 bases are TGCAGTTCTAGGGATAGCGGGAGGGCCGTCAGCGGGGAGCTGTTTTTT.

This clonotype was observed many times. As DNA, the CDR3 is TGTGCCAGCAGTTTATTTCAAGAAGCTTTCTTT. It is translated as CASSLFQEAFF. This sequence joins TRBV27 and TRBJ1-1, with unresolved D. The CDR3 contains 11 residues. Trimming cost V 1 base and J 8 bases, with 5 bases left between them. Germline V lookup: CDR1 MNHEY, CDR2 SMNVEV (reference sequence).

This clonotype was detected many times. The chain couples TRBV9 to TRBJ2-5, with D hard to call. This CDR3 has 15 residues. Trimming shortened V by 0 bases and J by 1 base, and 10 bases separated the two germline ends. The germline V gene encodes CDR1 SGDLS and CDR2 YYNGEE. The CDR3 spells CASSVASLGQETQYF. The CDR3 coding sequence is TGTGCCAGCAGCGTAGCTTCCCTCGGCCAAGAGACCCAGTACTTC.

This clonotype was detected ten times or more. The rearrangement uses TRBV12-3 or TRBV12-4 and TRBJ2-3; 10 bases are shared with TRBD2. V was clipped by 7 bases and J by 1 base; unmatched bases: 5. CDR3 length equals 15 residues. The CDR3 sequence is CASNPGTSGTDTQYF. The CDR3, as DNA: TGTGCCAGCAATCCCGGGACTAGCGGCACAGATACGCAGTATTTT.

This clonotype was recorded many times. The chain recombines TRBV5-1 with TRBJ1-2; 8 bases are shared with TRBD1. Unmatched junction bases numbered 7, after V lost 5 bases and J lost 4 bases. The CDR3 is 14 residues long. From germline, CDR1 is SGHRS and CDR2 YFSETQ. Here the CDR3 reads CASRTGQGSYGYTF. CDR3 DNA sequence: TGCGCCAGCAGGACCGGACAGGGCTCCTATGGCTACACCTTC.

This clonotype appeared many times. The V and J genes are TRBV7-9 and TRBJ2-7; 7 nucleotides line up with TRBD2. The CDR3 sequence is 14 residues long. The V gene end was trimmed by 1 base and the J gene end by 2 bases; junction bases not matched to a gene: 2. CDR1 is SEHNR, CDR2 FQNEAQ, per germline (reference sequence). The CDR3 region is CASSLDGLAYEQYF. DNA of the CDR3: TGTGCCAGCAGCTTAGATGGACTAGCCTACGAGCAGTACTTC. Filled out from reference TRBV7-9 and TRBJ2-7, the complete variable domain reads DTGVSQNPRHKITKRGQNVTFRCDPISEHNRLYWYRQTLGQGPEFLTYFQNEAQLEKSRLLSDRFSAERPKGSFSTLEIQRTEQGDSAMYLCASSLDGLAYEQYFGPGTRLTVT.

This clonotype was picked up many times. The V gene is TRBV15, the J gene TRBJ2-1, with unresolved D. V gave up 0 bases and J gave up 1 base, with 10 bases separating them. Germline-derived CDR1 and CDR2 are LNHNV and YYDKDF (reference sequence). The CDR3 is made up of 16 amino acids. As DNA, the CDR3 is TGTGCCACCAGCAGAGATAGGTTAGAATCCTACAATGAGCAGTTCTTC. The encoded protein is CATSRDRLESYNEQFF.